The entry below gives a single TCR beta chain sequence along with its context. No antigen is known for it. CDR1 is MDHEN and CDR2 is SYDVKM in the germline V gene. The CDR3 runs 13 residues. Trimming removed 6 bases from V and 4 bases from J; junction bases left unmatched: 3. The data derive from a study of CD8+ T cells in alopecia areata. Overall study findings and caveats: When scalp samples are sequenced, resident alphabeta T cells of normal skin are also captured.

Sequencing used cDNA as its template, made by extracting RNA and reverse transcribing it. Assay: immunoSEQ multiplex PCR; the TCRdb copy retains only in-frame clones and omits some. The data contain more than 95,000 clones, under 40% of them singletons. The sample consisted of CD4+ T cells sorted from blood. This clonotype originated in a human donor with alopecia areata. V usage is TRBV28 and J usage is TRBJ2-5; TRBD1 matches at 9 bases. CDR3 loop: CASRDRGRETQYF. For the CDR3, the DNA is TGTGCCAGCAGGGACAGGGGACGAGAGACCCAGTACTTC.